The text below deals with one TCR beta chain. Germline V CDR1 and CDR2: SGHDT, YYEEEE. This CDR3 spans 14 amino acids. J gave up 4 bases and V 6 bases, and 5 bases lay outside the gene matches. Per the study methods: It was from reference gene primer amplification that nucleated cell counts were estimated. The assay was immunoSEQ multiplex PCR, and TCRdb's table has in-frame clones only and misses some. V and J calls and clone size are as listed in that table; D and trimming were resolved from the DNA. The table includes roughly 200,000 clones, over 75% detected once. These data come from a study of blood T cell repertoires in COVID-19. About the research overall: Researchers got acute and convalescent COVID-19 samples from the United States, Italy and Spain. From T cells, B-cell-depleted T cells, or PBMCs came the material, which was cDNA or gDNA.

The chain carries TRBV5-6 and TRBJ1-4; 8 nucleotides line up with TRBD1. This clonotype originated in a young man in a cohort exposed to, infected with or recovered from COVID-19 (not recorded which). Sequenced input: PBMCs or T cells enriched from blood (not recorded which). DNA of the CDR3: TGTGCCAGCACCCGACAGGGGTATAATGAAAAACTGTTTTTT. Its protein is CASTRQGYNEKLFF.